The rows below give T cell receptor beta chains drawn from one sample of a study of control samples from healthy donors and cancer patients. Repertoires were generated with immunoSEQ multiplex PCR, while TCRdb's copy carries only in-frame clones and drops some. The sample shows around 120,000 clones, about 95% of them seen only once. The sequenced sample was blood. The receptors were gathered from a man aged 30 to 39 in good health. Both conserved end residues are part of each CDR3. The D gene is left open where the match is weak. Size tells how often a clone was seen (once, few, many) or the class of an expanded clone, and some rows leave it out.

NA	TRBJ1-1	TRBV6-4	NA	TGTGCCAGCAGTGACCGTTCAGGGACTGAAGCTTTCTTT	CASSDRSGTEAFF
NA	TRBJ2-7	TRBV27	NA	TGTGCCAGCAGTTTGAGAGGCTCCTACGAGCAGTACTTC	CASSLRGSYEQYF
NA	TRBJ2-3	TRBV6-5	NA	TGTGCCAGCAGAAAGGAAATCACAGATACGCAGTATTTT	CASRKEITDTQYF
NA	TRBJ1-5	TRBV5-4	NA	TGTGCCAGCAGCTCCTGGGGCGCGCCCCAGCATTTT	CASSSWGAPQHF
TRBD1	TRBJ1-6	TRBV3-1/TRBV3-2	NA	TGTGCCAGCAGCTCCGGACAGGCCAAGAATTCACCCCTCCACTTT	CASSSGQAKNSPLHF
NA	TRBJ2-7	TRBV4-1	NA	TGCGCCAGCAGCCAAATGGGGGCCGCCTACGAGCAGTACTTC	CASSQMGAAYEQYF
NA	TRBJ2-3	TRBV24-1	NA	TGTGCCACCAGTGCCTCCGCTAGCACAGATACGCAGTATTTT	CATSASASTDTQYF
NA	TRBJ2-5	TRBV27	NA	TGTGCCAGCAGTTTAACAGGCCGGGCCGACCAGTACTTC	CASSLTGRADQYF
TRBD1	TRBJ1-1	TRBV28	NA	TGTGCCAGCGGGGATATCGGACAGGGGGTTGTAGCTTTCTTT	CASGDIGQGVVAFF
NA	TRBJ1-4	TRBV4-3	NA	TGCGCCAGCAGCCAGGGAAAGGGAACTAATGAAAAACTGTTTTTT	CASSQGKGTNEKLFF
TRBD2	TRBJ2-3	TRBV7-6	NA	TGTGCCAGCAGCGAGGTAGCGGGGGGCCCCGGTCCCGAAGATACGCAGTATTTT	CASSEVAGGPGPEDTQYF
NA	TRBJ2-5	TRBV11-2	NA	TGTGCCAGCAGCCCGGGGACTCTGATGGAGACCCAGTACTTC	CASSPGTLMETQYF
TRBD1	TRBJ1-5	TRBV28	once	TGTGCCAGCAGGCCCGGGACAGGCTCCCTTAGCAATCAGCCCCAGCATTTT	CASRPGTGSLSNQPQHF
NA	TRBJ1-4	TRBV19	NA	TGTGCCAGTAGTATGGGGGGGAGCGTTGCGGAAAAACTGTTTTTT	CASSMGGSVAEKLFF
NA	TRBJ1-4	TRBV21-1	NA	TGTGCTAAAAGAAGGAACAGGGGAATTAAATATAATGAAAAACTGTTTTTT	CAKRRNRGIKYNEKLFF
NA	TRBJ1-1	TRBV3-1/TRBV3-2	NA	TGTGCCAGCAGCCCCCAAGGGACTGAAGCTTTCTTT	CASSPQGTEAFF
NA	TRBJ1-1	TRBV30	once	TGTGCCTGGAGTGGGACCCTGGGGGCTTTCTTT	CAWSGTLGAFF
NA	TRBJ2-2	TRBV27	NA	TGTGCCAGCAGTTTCACTGGCAGACCCGGGGAGCTGTTTTTT	CASSFTGRPGELFF
NA	TRBJ2-7	TRBV4-1	NA	TGCGCCAGCAGCCAAGAGGTTGGGAGATCCTACGAGCAGTACTTC	CASSQEVGRSYEQYF
NA	TRBJ1-1	TRBV5-1	NA	TGCGCCAGCAGCTCGGGACCTATGGGAACTGAAGCTTTCTTT	CASSSGPMGTEAFF
TRBD2	TRBJ2-5	TRBV10-3	NA	TGTGCCATCCCGAGCTTGGCGGGGGTATTCCAAGAGACCCAGTACTTC	CAIPSLAGVFQETQYF
TRBD1	TRBJ1-6	TRBV6-2/TRBV6-3	NA	TGTGCCAGCAGTTCCGGGACAGGCAATTCACCCCTCCACTTT	CASSSGTGNSPLHF
NA	TRBJ1-4	TRBV4-1	NA	TGCGCCAGCAGCCAAGCGTTTCGGGAAACTAATGAAAAACTGTTTTTT	CASSQAFRETNEKLFF
TRBD1	TRBJ1-2	TRBV5-6	NA	TGTGCCAGCAGCCGGTTTTGGGGACAGGCCCTCTATGGCTACACCTTC	CASSRFWGQALYGYTF
NA	TRBJ1-1	TRBV5-5	once	TGTGCCAGCAGCTTGATGGTGGGGGTGATGAACACTGAAGCTTTCTTT	CASSLMVGVMNTEAFF
NA	TRBJ2-7	TRBV19	NA	TGTGCCAGTAGTCTCCAGGGGACTTCCTACGAGCAGTACTTC	CASSLQGTSYEQYF
NA	TRBJ1-5	TRBV4-1	NA	TGCGCCAGCAGCCAAGCTGTGTATCAGCCCCAGCATTTT	CASSQAVYQPQHF
NA	TRBJ1-1	TRBV11-2	NA	TGTGCCAGCAGCTTAGAGGGGAACACTGAAGCTTTCTTT	CASSLEGNTEAFF
NA	TRBJ2-7	TRBV2	NA	TGTGCCAGCAGTGGGTACAACGAGCAGTACTTC	CASSGYNEQYF
NA	TRBJ1-3	TRBV11-2	NA	TGTGCCAGCAGGGGGACAACAGGAAACACCATATATTTT	CASRGTTGNTIYF
NA	TRBJ2-3	TRBV4-3	NA	TGCGCCAGCAGCCAAGTTAGGAACCGTCCGGATACGCAGTATTTT	CASSQVRNRPDTQYF
TRBD2	TRBJ2-1	TRBV19	NA	TGTGCCAGCCAGCTAGCGGGGGCGTACAATGAGCAGTTCTTC	CASQLAGAYNEQFF
TRBD2	TRBJ2-1	TRBV15	NA	TGTGCCACAGCTCGGGGGGGGTACAATGAGCAGTTCTTC	CATARGGYNEQFF
TRBD1	TRBJ2-3	TRBV4-2	NA	TGTGCCAGCAGCCGGACAGGGAGCACAGATACGCAGTATTTT	CASSRTGSTDTQYF
NA	TRBJ1-2	TRBV12-5	NA	TGTGCTAGTGGTTTGGTAGCCCGGCAGGGCTACACCTTC	CASGLVARQGYTF
NA	TRBJ1-5	TRBV6-2/TRBV6-3	NA	TGTGCCAGCAGCCCCGGGACACCAAGCAATCAGCCCCAGCATTTT	CASSPGTPSNQPQHF
NA	TRBJ1-3	TRBV7-8	NA	TGTGCCAGCAGCTTAGGGACCCGGATGTCAGGAAACACCATATATTTT	CASSLGTRMSGNTIYF
NA	TRBJ1-5	TRBV19	NA	TGTGCCAGTAGTATGGAGGGTGGAACGCCCCAGCATTTT	CASSMEGGTPQHF
TRBD2	TRBJ2-5	TRBV9	once	TGTGCCAGCAGCGTACGGCCTAGCGGGGAAGGAGGGGAGACCCAGTACTTC	CASSVRPSGEGGETQYF
TRBD1	TRBJ2-2	TRBV5-1	NA	TGCGCCAGCAGCTTCAGACAGGGGGGGACCACCGGGGAGCTGTTTTTT	CASSFRQGGTTGELFF
NA	TRBJ1-1	TRBV9	NA	TGTGCCAGCAGCGCCTCGGGGAGTGGGCAGTACACTGAAGCTTTCTTT	CASSASGSGQYTEAFF
NA	TRBJ1-1	TRBV5-4	NA	TGTGCCAGCAGCTTAGGAGCGAACACTGAAGCTTTCTTT	CASSLGANTEAFF
NA	TRBJ1-1	TRBV4-3	NA	TGCGCCAGCAGCTTCGGGGATGGGGGAGACACTGAAGCTTTCTTT	CASSFGDGGDTEAFF
TRBD2	TRBJ2-3	TRBV27	NA	TGTGCCAGCAGTAGTGGTTTAGCGGGGGGGCTTTCTACGCAGTATTTT	CASSSGLAGGLSTQYF
NA	TRBJ1-5	TRBV6-2/TRBV6-3	NA	TGTGCCAGCAGTTACGTTCGTGTCGGCTCTCTCAATCAGCCCCAGCATTTT	CASSYVRVGSLNQPQHF
TRBD1	TRBJ2-7	TRBV10-3	NA	TGTGCCATCAGTGGGGGGACAGGTAACTACGAGCAGTACTTC	CAISGGTGNYEQYF
TRBD2	TRBJ2-5	TRBV9	NA	TGTGCCAGCAGCCCGCGTGAGCGGGGGGGCCAAAAGACCCAGTACTTC	CASSPRERGGQKTQYF
TRBD1	TRBJ2-7	TRBV7-8	NA	TGTGCCAGCAGCCAAGATCCACCTGACAGGGGGCCCTACGAGCAGTACTTC	CASSQDPPDRGPYEQYF
NA	TRBJ1-1	TRBV6-6	NA	TGTGCCAGCAGTTACCTTGGACATACTAGCTCTGAAGCTTTCTTT	CASSYLGHTSSEAFF
TRBD2	TRBJ2-1	TRBV6-2/TRBV6-3	NA	TGTGCCAGCAGCCCGGGACTAGCGGGGGTCCTTTACAATGAGCAGTTCTTC	CASSPGLAGVLYNEQFF
TRBD2	TRBJ2-3	TRBV27	NA	TGTGCCAGCAGTTCCCTGGTGGGGGGGAGCACAGATACGCAGTATTTT	CASSSLVGGSTDTQYF
NA	TRBJ2-2	TRBV29-1	NA	TGCAGCGTTGCGGACACCGGGGAGCTGTTTTTT	CSVADTGELFF
NA	TRBJ2-1	TRBV6-5	once	TGTGCCAGCAGTTACGGGGGCAATGAGCAGTTCTTC	CASSYGGNEQFF
TRBD1	TRBJ1-4	TRBV14	NA	TGTGCCAGCAAAAGGGACAGGGCCGAAAAACTGTTTTTT	CASKRDRAEKLFF
NA	TRBJ2-3	TRBV12-3/TRBV12-4	NA	TGTGCCAGCAGTTTTGGGGGGTTAGATACGCAGTATTTT	CASSFGGLDTQYF
NA	TRBJ1-5	TRBV5-1	NA	TGCGCCAGCAGCCCCGAGGGAGGGGGGCAGCCCCAGCATTTT	CASSPEGGGQPQHF
TRBD1	TRBJ2-7	TRBV2	NA	TGTGCCAGCAGTGAGACAGGGTGGTACGAGCAGTACTTC	CASSETGWYEQYF